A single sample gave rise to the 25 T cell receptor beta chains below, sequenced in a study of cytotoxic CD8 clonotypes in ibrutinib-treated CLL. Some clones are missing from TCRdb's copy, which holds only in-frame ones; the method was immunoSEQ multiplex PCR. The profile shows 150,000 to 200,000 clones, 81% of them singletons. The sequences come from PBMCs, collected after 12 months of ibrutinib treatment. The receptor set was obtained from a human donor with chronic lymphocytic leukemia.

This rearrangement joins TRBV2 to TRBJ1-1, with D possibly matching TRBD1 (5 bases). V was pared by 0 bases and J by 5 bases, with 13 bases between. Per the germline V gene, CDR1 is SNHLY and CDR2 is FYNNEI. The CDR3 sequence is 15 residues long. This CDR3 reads CASSEARQGGTEAFF. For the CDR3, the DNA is TGTGCCAGCAGTGAAGCGAGGCAGGGAGGGACTGAAGCTTTCTTT. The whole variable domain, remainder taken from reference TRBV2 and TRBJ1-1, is EPEVTQTPSHQVTQMGQEVILRCVPISNHLYFYWYRQILGQKVEFLVSFYNNEISEKSEIFDDQFSVERPDGSNFTLKIRSTKLEDSAMYFCASSEARQGGTEAFFGQGTRLTVV.

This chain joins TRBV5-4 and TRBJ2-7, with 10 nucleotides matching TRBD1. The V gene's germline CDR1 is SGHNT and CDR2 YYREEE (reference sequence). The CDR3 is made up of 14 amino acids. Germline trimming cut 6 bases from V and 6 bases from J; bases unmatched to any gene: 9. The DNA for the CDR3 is TGTGCCAGCAACCGGGACAGGGGAGTAGGCGAGCAGTACTTC. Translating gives CASNRDRGVGEQYF.

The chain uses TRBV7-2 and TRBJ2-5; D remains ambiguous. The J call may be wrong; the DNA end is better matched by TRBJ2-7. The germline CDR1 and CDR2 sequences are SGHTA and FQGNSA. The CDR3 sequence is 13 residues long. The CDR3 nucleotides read TGTGCCAGCAGCTTTCAGCCGGGCTACGAGCAGTACTTC. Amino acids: CASSFQPGYEQYF.

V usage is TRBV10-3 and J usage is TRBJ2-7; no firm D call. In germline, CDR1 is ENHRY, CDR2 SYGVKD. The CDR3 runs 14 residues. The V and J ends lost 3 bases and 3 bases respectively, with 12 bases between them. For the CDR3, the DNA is TGTGCCATCAGTGACAGTGACCGATACTACGAGCAGTACTTC. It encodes CAISDSDRYYEQYF.

CDR3 in DNA: TGTGCCAGCAGTAGTAGCGGGGGGGCCAACGAGCAGTACTTC. This gives the protein CASSSSGGANEQYF. V is TRBV7-9 and J is TRBJ2-7; 11 bases align to TRBD2. The CDR3 consists of 14 residues. The V gene end was trimmed by 6 bases and the J gene end by 5 bases; junction bases not matched to a gene: 6. Germline V gives CDR1 SEHNR, CDR2 FQNEAQ (reference sequence).

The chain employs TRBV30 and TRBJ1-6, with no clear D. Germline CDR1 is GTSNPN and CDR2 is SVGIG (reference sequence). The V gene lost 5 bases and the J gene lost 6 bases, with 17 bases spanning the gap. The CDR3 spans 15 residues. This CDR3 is CAWAVTWGSNSPLHF. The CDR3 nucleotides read TGTGCCTGGGCGGTTACCTGGGGTAGTAATTCACCCCTCCACTTT.

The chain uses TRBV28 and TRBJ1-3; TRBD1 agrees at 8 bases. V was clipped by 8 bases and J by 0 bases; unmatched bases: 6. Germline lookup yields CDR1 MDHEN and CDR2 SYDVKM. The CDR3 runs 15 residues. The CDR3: CASGEDRVSGNTIYF. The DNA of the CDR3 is TGTGCCAGCGGGGAGGACAGGGTCTCTGGAAACACCATATATTTT.

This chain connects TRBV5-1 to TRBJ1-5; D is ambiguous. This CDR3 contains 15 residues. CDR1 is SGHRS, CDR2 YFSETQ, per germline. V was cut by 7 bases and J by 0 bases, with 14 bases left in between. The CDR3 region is CASGLTGSSNQPQHF. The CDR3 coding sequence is TGCGCCAGCGGCCTCACGGGGAGTAGCAATCAGCCCCAGCATTTT.

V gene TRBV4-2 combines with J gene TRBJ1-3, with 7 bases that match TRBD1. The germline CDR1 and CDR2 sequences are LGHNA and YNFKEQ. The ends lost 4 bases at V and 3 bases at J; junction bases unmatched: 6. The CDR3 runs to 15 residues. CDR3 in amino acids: CASSRARDSGNTIYF. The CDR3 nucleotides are TGTGCCAGCAGCCGCGCTAGGGACAGTGGAAACACCATATATTTT.

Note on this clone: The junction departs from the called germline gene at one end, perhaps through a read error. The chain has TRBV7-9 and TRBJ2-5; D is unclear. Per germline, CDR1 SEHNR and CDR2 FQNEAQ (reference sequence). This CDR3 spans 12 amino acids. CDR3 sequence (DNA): TGTGCCAGCACCCAGAAGCAAGGGACCCAGTACTTC. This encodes CASTQKQGTQYF.

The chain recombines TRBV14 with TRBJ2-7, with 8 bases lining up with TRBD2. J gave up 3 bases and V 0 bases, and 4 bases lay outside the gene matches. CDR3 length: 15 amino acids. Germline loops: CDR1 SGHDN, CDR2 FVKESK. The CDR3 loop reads CASSQDLGTSYEQYF. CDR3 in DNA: TGTGCCAGCAGCCAAGATCTGGGGACTAGCTACGAGCAGTACTTC.

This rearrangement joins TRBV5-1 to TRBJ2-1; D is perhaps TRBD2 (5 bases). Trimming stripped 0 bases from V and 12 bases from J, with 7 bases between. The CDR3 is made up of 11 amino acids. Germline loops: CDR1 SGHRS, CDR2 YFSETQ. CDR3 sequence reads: CASSLERMQFF. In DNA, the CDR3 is TGCGCCAGCAGCTTGGAGCGGATGCAGTTCTTC.

The CDR3 region is CASSQDIKTGKYGYTF. DNA of the CDR3: TGTGCCAGCAGCCAAGATATCAAGACAGGGAAGTATGGCTACACCTTC. The chain links TRBV4-2 to TRBJ1-2; 7 nucleotides align to TRBD1. The CDR3 covers 16 residues. CDR1 LGHNA and CDR2 YNFKEQ come from the germline V gene. Germline trimming cut 0 bases from V and 5 bases from J; bases unmatched to any gene: 9.

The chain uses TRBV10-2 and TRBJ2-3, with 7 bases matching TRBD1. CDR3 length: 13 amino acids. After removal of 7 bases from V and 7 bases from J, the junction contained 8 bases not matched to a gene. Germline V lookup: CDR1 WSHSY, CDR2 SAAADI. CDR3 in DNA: TGCGCCAGCATCGACAGGGCAGGGAATACGCAGTATTTT. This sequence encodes CASIDRAGNTQYF.

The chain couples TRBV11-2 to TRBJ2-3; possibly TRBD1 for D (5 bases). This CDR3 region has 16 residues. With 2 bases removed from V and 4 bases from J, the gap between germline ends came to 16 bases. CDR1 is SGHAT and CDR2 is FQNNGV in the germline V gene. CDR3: CASSLRVRANADTQYF. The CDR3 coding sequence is TGTGCCAGCAGCTTAAGAGTCAGGGCTAATGCAGATACGCAGTATTTT.

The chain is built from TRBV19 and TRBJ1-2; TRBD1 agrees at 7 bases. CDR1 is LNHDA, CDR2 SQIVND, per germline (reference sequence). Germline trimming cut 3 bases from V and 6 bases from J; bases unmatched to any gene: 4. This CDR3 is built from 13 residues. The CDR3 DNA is TGTGCCAGTAGTATGGAGGGGGCAGATGGCTACACCTTC. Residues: CASSMEGADGYTF.

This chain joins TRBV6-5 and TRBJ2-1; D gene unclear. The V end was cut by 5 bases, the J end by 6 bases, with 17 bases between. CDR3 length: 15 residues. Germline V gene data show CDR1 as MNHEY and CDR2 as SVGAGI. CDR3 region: CASSQRSLSGNEQFF. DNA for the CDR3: TGTGCCAGCAGTCAACGTTCTTTGTCCGGCAATGAGCAGTTCTTC.

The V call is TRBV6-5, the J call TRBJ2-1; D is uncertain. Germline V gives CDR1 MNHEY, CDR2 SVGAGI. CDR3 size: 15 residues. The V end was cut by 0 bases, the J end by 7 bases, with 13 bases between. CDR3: CASSYSSTMANEQFF. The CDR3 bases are TGTGCCAGCAGTTACTCATCCACCATGGCGAATGAGCAGTTCTTC.

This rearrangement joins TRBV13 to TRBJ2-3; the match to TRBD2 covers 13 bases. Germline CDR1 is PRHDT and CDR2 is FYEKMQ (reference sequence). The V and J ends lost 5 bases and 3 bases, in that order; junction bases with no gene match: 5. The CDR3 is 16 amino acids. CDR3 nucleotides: TGTGCCAGCAGCCTTGGACTAGCGGGAGTGACAGATACGCAGTATTTT. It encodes CASSLGLAGVTDTQYF. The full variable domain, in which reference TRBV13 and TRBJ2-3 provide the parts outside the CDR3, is AAGVIQSPRHLIKEKRETATLKCYPIPRHDTVYWYQQGPGQDPQFLISFYEKMQSDKGSIPDRFSAQQFSDYHSELNMSSLELGDSALYFCASSLGLAGVTDTQYFGPGTRLTVL.

DNA of the CDR3: TGCAGCGTTGAAGGACGGGTCTATGGCTACACCTTC. This encodes CSVEGRVYGYTF. The chain employs TRBV29-1 and TRBJ1-2, with D unresolved. Germline-derived CDR1 and CDR2 are SQVTM and ANQGSEA. Trimming removed 1 base at V and 4 bases at J, with 7 bases between. The CDR3 is made up of 12 amino acids.

CDR3 region: CASRGGGEGYTIYF. DNA for the CDR3: TGTGCCAGCCGAGGGGGGGGCGAGGGTTACACCATATATTTT. The chain uses TRBV5-4 and TRBJ1-3; D might be TRBD1 (6 bases). Germline loops: CDR1 SGHNT, CDR2 YYREEE (reference sequence). V gave up 7 bases and J gave up 8 bases, with 19 bases separating them. The CDR3 totals 14 residues. Based on the CDR3 plus reference TRBV5-4 and TRBJ1-3, the full variable domain is ETGVTQSPTHLIKTRGQQVTLRCSSQSGHNTVSWYQQALGQGPQFIFQYYREEENGRGNFPPRFSGLQFPNYSSELNVNALELDDSALYLCASRGGGEGYTIYFGEGSWLTVV.

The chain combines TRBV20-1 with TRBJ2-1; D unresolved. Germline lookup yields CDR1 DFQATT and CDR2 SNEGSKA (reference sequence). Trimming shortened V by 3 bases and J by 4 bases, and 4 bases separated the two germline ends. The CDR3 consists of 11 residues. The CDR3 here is CSARDYNEQFF. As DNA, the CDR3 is TGCAGTGCTAGGGATTACAATGAGCAGTTCTTC.

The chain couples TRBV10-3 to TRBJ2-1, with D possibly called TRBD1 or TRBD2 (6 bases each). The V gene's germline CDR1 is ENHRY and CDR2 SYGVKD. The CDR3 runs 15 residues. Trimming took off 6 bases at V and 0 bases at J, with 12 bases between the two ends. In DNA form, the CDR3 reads TGTGCCATCAGGGATGGGGGGCTCTCCTACAATGAGCAGTTCTTC. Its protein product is CAIRDGGLSYNEQFF.

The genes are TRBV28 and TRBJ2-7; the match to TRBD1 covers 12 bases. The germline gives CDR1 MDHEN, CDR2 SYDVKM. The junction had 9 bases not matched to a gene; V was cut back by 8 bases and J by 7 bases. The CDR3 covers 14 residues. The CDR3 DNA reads TGTGCCAGCCAAAATCCGGGACAGGGGGCTGAGCAGTACTTC. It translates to CASQNPGQGAEQYF.

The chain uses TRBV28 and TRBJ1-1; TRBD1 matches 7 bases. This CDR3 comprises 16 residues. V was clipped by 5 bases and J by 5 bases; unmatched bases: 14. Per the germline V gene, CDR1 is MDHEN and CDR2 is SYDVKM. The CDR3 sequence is CASSPTTSGGRTEAFF. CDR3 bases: TGTGCCAGCAGTCCGACAACCTCAGGGGGTAGGACTGAAGCTTTCTTT.